This T cell receptor (beta chain) was profiled in a study of CD8 T cells in ankylosing spondylitis. TCRdb used MiXCR to reprocess the 5' RACE reads, holding one entry per CDR3 protein. The sample has some 150,000 distinct CDR3 sequences; about 10% are singletons. Germline V CDR1 and CDR2: SGHRS, YFSETQ. V was pared by 6 bases and J by 6 bases, with 15 bases between. The CDR3 length is 13 residues. In its sample, this clonotype was seen many times. The receptor's source is a female donor with ankylosing spondylitis or in good health (not recorded which). The rearrangement uses TRBV5-1 and TRBJ1-1; D is undetermined. Sequencing used blood, either unsorted or a sorted T cell fraction (not recorded which). The chain's CDR3 is CASTPTSMAEAFF. As DNA, the CDR3 is TGCGCCAGCACCCCTACTTCCATGGCTGAAGCTTTCTTT.